Shown below are 21 T cell receptor beta chains from a single sample sequenced in a study of OX40 agonist ivuxolimab in advanced cancers. The assay was immunoSEQ multiplex PCR, and TCRdb's table has in-frame clones only and misses some. The sample carries 65,000 to 95,000 clones, approximately 84% recorded once. The sequencing used CD4+ or CD8+ T cells sorted from blood, collected in a trial of the OX40 agonist ivuxolimab. The receptors were sampled from an adult with an advanced solid tumor such as melanoma, head and neck, liver or kidney cancer.

The rearrangement links TRBV5-1 to TRBJ2-7, with TRBD1 matching 8 bases. J gave up 3 bases and V 5 bases, and 7 bases lay outside the gene matches. The CDR3 has 14 residues. Germline loops: CDR1 SGHRS, CDR2 YFSETQ. The CDR3 sequence: CASRGQGSHYEQYF. Here the CDR3 DNA reads TGCGCCAGCAGAGGACAGGGAAGTCACTACGAGCAGTACTTC.

This chain connects TRBV10-3 to TRBJ1-2, with D possibly being TRBD1 (5 bases). In germline, CDR1 is ENHRY, CDR2 SYGVKD. The V gene lost 10 bases and the J gene lost 4 bases, with 13 bases spanning the gap. This CDR3 has 12 amino acids. As DNA, the CDR3 is TGTGCCACTCAGGGTACGGGCTATGGCTACACCTTC. It specifies CATQGTGYGYTF.

This chain uses TRBV4-1 with TRBJ2-7; no firm D call. The CDR3 runs 16 residues. Germline V gene lookup returns CDR1 MGHRA and CDR2 YSYEKL. V gave up 0 bases and J gave up 5 bases, with 17 bases separating them. The DNA of the CDR3 is TGCGCCAGCAGCCAAGAATTACGGATCAATTCCAACGAGCAGTACTTC. Its translation is CASSQELRINSNEQYF.

The chain couples TRBV4-1 to TRBJ2-5; no firm D call. The CDR3 has 15 amino acids. V dropped 5 bases and J dropped 1 base, with 14 bases sitting between them. CDR1 is MGHRA, CDR2 YSYEKL, per germline. This CDR3 reads CASSDYRGPQETQYF. The DNA of the CDR3 is TGCGCCAGCAGCGATTACCGAGGACCCCAAGAGACCCAGTACTTC.

The genes are TRBV9 and TRBJ2-1; 9 positions agree with TRBD2. Germline V lookup: CDR1 SGDLS, CDR2 YYNGEE. Trimming took 2 bases from V and 7 from J; bases not matched to a gene: 7. This CDR3 is built from 15 residues. Here the CDR3 DNA reads TGTGCCAGCAGCGTTTCTGGTAGCGGGGGAAATGAGCAGTTCTTC. This encodes CASSVSGSGGNEQFF.

The chain combines TRBV18 with TRBJ1-5, with TRBD1 as a possible D gene (5 bases). The V gene's germline CDR1 is KGHSH and CDR2 LQKENI. This CDR3 is built from 15 residues. The ends were cut back, 4 bases at V and 7 bases at J, with 17 bases in the middle. For the CDR3, the DNA is TGTGCCAGCTCACAAGATGGGGACGTCGGGCAGCCCCAGCATTTT. It yields the protein CASSQDGDVGQPQHF.

In its sample, this clone was seen once. The CDR3 DNA sequence: TGTGCCAGCAGTGAAGAAACCACATGGAACACCGGGGAGCTGTTTTTT. Its protein is CASSEETTWNTGELFF. The J gene is TRBJ2-2, the V gene TRBV2; D not resolved. The germline V and J ends were trimmed by 1 base and 1 base, with 10 bases remaining between them. Germline V CDR1 and CDR2: SNHLY, FYNNEI. This CDR3 region has 16 residues.

The V call is TRBV18, the J call TRBJ1-1, with D maybe TRBD1 (5 bases). The CDR3 has 15 amino acids. The V end lost 3 bases, the J end lost 4 bases, and 15 bases lay between the germline ends. Per the germline V gene, CDR1 is KGHSH and CDR2 is LQKENI. DNA of the CDR3: TGTGCCAGCTCACCGGGGCGGGAAAGGGGCACTGAAGCTTTCTTT. Protein: CASSPGRERGTEAFF.

In its sample, this clone was seen a few times. Other DNA sequences of this sample code for an identical CDR3. The J gene is TRBJ2-3, the V gene TRBV7-2, with unresolved D. Germline CDR1 SGHTA, CDR2 FQGNSA. The germline V and J ends were trimmed by 6 bases and 2 bases, with 3 bases remaining between them. CDR3 size: 11 residues. The chain's CDR3 is CASRNTDTQYF. The CDR3 nucleotides are TGTGCCAGCAGAAACACAGATACGCAGTATTTT.

The chain has TRBV7-9 and TRBJ1-1; 9 nucleotides align to TRBD1. After removal of 4 bases from V and 5 bases from J, the junction contained 5 bases not matched to a gene. Germline lookup yields CDR1 SEHNR and CDR2 FQNEAQ (reference sequence). This CDR3 is 14 amino acids long. The CDR3, as DNA: TGTGCCAGCAGCTCGGGACAGGGTTCGACTGAAGCTTTCTTT. Translating gives CASSSGQGSTEAFF.

This sequence joins TRBV18 and TRBJ2-1; 8 nucleotides line up with TRBD1. There are 13 residues in the CDR3. From germline, CDR1 is KGHSH and CDR2 LQKENI. The V gene end was trimmed by 6 bases and the J gene end by 5 bases; junction bases not matched to a gene: 3. The CDR3 coding sequence is TGTGCCAGCTCCTCAGGGGGCGACAATGAGCAGTTCTTC. Residues: CASSSGGDNEQFF.

The gene calls are TRBV10-3 and TRBJ2-7, with D perhaps matching TRBD1 (5 bases). CDR3 size: 15 residues. With 1 base removed from V and 6 bases from J, the gap between germline ends came to 16 bases. Germline lookup yields CDR1 ENHRY and CDR2 SYGVKD. The CDR3 loop is CAISEFSQGETEQYF. The CDR3 bases are TGTGCCATCAGTGAGTTTAGTCAGGGTGAAACCGAGCAGTACTTC.

This sequence joins TRBV4-1 and TRBJ2-1; 10 bases are a match to TRBD2. Germline V lookup: CDR1 MGHRA, CDR2 YSYEKL. This CDR3 has 17 residues. Losses at the gene ends were 0 bases for V and 4 bases for J; bases not matched to a gene: 6. The CDR3 DNA is TGCGCCAGCAGCCAAGATTTCGGGACTAGCGTTTACAATGAGCAGTTCTTC. Translating gives CASSQDFGTSVYNEQFF.

The chain couples TRBV18 to TRBJ2-7; 10 positions agree with TRBD1. The CDR3 is 17 amino acids. Germline CDR1 is KGHSH and CDR2 is LQKENI. Trimming removed 3 bases from V and 3 bases from J; junction bases left unmatched: 11. The chain's CDR3 is CASSPGALTGGRYEQYF. In DNA, the CDR3 is TGTGCCAGCTCACCGGGCGCGTTGACAGGGGGCCGCTACGAGCAGTACTTC.

This chain uses TRBV7-2 with TRBJ2-1; tentatively, D is TRBD1 (5 bases). The CDR3 runs to 13 residues. Between the trimmed V and J ends, which lost 4 bases and 3 bases, there was a span of 7 bases. The germline CDR1 and CDR2 sequences are SGHTA and FQGNSA. For the CDR3, the DNA is TGTGCCAGCAGCTCGACAGTCTACAATGAGCAGTTCTTC. Encoded protein: CASSSTVYNEQFF. The full variable domain, rest sourced from reference TRBV7-2 and TRBJ2-1, is GAGVSQSPSNKVTEKGKDVELRCDPISGHTALYWYRQSLGQGLEFLIYFQGNSAPDKSGLPSDRFSAERTGGSVSTLTIQRTQQEDSAVYLCASSSTVYNEQFFGPGTRLTVL.

This clone has a single count. The rearrangement joins TRBV14 to TRBJ2-3, with 9 bases matching TRBD2. V trimming: 1 base; J trimming: 1 base; junction bases outside the gene matches: 3. The CDR3 is made up of 16 amino acids. CDR1 and CDR2 from the germline V gene are SGHDN and FVKESK. The CDR3 DNA sequence: TGTGCCAGCAGCCAAGGCGAGCGGGGGGGCACAGATACGCAGTATTTT. As protein: CASSQGERGGTDTQYF.

The genes are TRBV5-1 and TRBJ2-3, with 7 bases matching TRBD2. The ends lost 1 base at V and 2 bases at J; junction bases unmatched: 4. The CDR3 spans 15 residues. In germline, CDR1 is SGHRS, CDR2 YFSETQ. Here the CDR3 reads CASSLYRGDTDTQYF. CDR3 bases: TGCGCCAGCAGCTTGTATCGGGGGGACACAGATACGCAGTATTTT.

This chain joins TRBV7-2 and TRBJ2-7; 10 bases are a match to TRBD1. The CDR3 has 14 amino acids. Losses at the gene ends were 5 bases for V and 6 bases for J; bases not matched to a gene: 7. In germline, CDR1 is SGHTA, CDR2 FQGNSA. In nucleotides, the CDR3 is TGTGCCAGCAGCCCCGACAGGGGGCAGGTCGAGCAGTACTTC. Translation: CASSPDRGQVEQYF.

The chain employs TRBV2 and TRBJ1-5; TRBD1 might be the D (6 bases). Trimming removed 6 bases at V and 0 bases at J, with 12 bases between. CDR1 SNHLY and CDR2 FYNNEI come from the germline V gene. The CDR3 has 15 residues. Here the CDR3 DNA reads TGTGCCAGCAGAATAGGACAGCATAGCAATCAGCCCCAGCATTTT. Protein product: CASRIGQHSNQPQHF. The whole variable domain, remainder taken from reference TRBV2 and TRBJ1-5, is EPEVTQTPSHQVTQMGQEVILRCVPISNHLYFYWYRQILGQKVEFLVSFYNNEISEKSEIFDDQFSVERPDGSNFTLKIRSTKLEDSAMYFCASRIGQHSNQPQHFGDGTRLSIL.

This chain links TRBV28 with TRBJ2-3, with D perhaps given as TRBD1 or TRBD2 (6 bases each). This CDR3 comprises 14 residues. V shed 6 bases and J shed 0 bases, with 10 bases lying between them. Germline CDR1 reads MDHEN; CDR2 reads SYDVKM. CDR3 protein: CASRGGISTDTQYF. The CDR3 DNA reads as TGTGCCAGCAGGGGGGGCATTAGCACAGATACGCAGTATTTT. Full variable domain (remainder filled in from reference TRBV28 and TRBJ2-3): DVKVTQSSRYLVKRTGEKVFLECVQDMDHENMFWYRQDPGLGLRLIYFSYDVKMKEKGDIPEGYSVSREKKERFSLILESASTNQTSMYLCASRGGISTDTQYFGPGTRLTVL.

This rearrangement joins TRBV6-6 to TRBJ1-2, with TRBD1 matching over 8 bases. Germline CDR1 reads MNHNY; CDR2 reads SVGAGI (reference sequence). With V trimmed by 7 bases and J by 4 bases, 8 bases remained unmatched. The CDR3 consists of 14 residues. CDR3 DNA sequence: TGTGCCAGCATTCTAGGACAGGGCGGCTATGGCTACACCTTC. It codes for CASILGQGGYGYTF.